This T cell receptor beta chain came from a study of metastatic and nonmetastatic thyroid tumors. Until they underwent thyroid surgery, no patient had received any treatment. This clone appeared many times. With MiXCR, TCRdb reprocessed the PCR reads. Of around 25,000 clones listed, over 25% are singletons. The receptor's source is a male donor with papillary thyroid cancer or a benign thyroid nodule (not recorded which). Some clones in this sample may be carry-over from other donors' samples. Sample: blood.

CDR3 nucleotides: TGTGCCAGCAGCCGGGACTTCGGGCCCACAGATACGCAGTATTTT. This encodes CASSRDFGPTDTQYF. The rearrangement joins TRBV5-8 to TRBJ2-3; a possible D gene is TRBD2 (6 bases). Germline V gene sequence: CDR1 SGHTS, CDR2 YDEGEE. V gave up 4 bases and J gave up 2 bases, with 14 bases separating them. The CDR3 is 15 residues long.